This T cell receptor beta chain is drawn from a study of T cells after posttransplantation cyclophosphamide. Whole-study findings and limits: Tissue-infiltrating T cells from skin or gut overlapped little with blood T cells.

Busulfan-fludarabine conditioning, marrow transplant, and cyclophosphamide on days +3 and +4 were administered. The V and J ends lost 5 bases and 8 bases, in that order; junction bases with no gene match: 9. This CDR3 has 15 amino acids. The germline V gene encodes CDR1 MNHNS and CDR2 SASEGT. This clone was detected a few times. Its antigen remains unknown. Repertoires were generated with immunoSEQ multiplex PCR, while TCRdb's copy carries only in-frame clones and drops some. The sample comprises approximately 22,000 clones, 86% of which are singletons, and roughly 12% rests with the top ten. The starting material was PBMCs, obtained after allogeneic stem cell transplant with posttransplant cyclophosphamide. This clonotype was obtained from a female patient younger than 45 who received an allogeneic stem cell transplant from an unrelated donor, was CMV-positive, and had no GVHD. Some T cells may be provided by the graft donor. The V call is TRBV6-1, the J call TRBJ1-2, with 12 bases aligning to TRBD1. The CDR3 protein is CASSLTGTGGGGYTF. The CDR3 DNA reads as TGTGCCAGCAGTCTAACCGGGACAGGGGGCGGAGGCTACACCTTC.